The clone carrying this T cell receptor beta chain is classed as medium-sized. TCRdb redid the calling of the 5' RACE reads with MiXCR, one entry per CDR3 protein. Among some 91,000 distinct CDR3 sequences, just under 15% were seen once, and the ten largest hold around 5.8%. This sample is drawn from a study of early T cells in non-severe SARS-CoV-2 infection. Overall study: The input, bulk RNA from unsorted whole blood, was sequenced, and chains were unpaired.

V lost 5 bases, J lost 7 bases, and 6 bases lay in between. The CDR3 is made up of 11 amino acids. Germline-derived CDR1 and CDR2 are MDHEN and SYDVKM. The TCR sequence derives from an adult who was a healthcare worker with PCR-confirmed SARS-CoV-2 infection or an uninfected control (not recorded which). V usage is TRBV28 and J usage is TRBJ2-1; D gene ambiguous. The sample taken for sequencing was whole blood. CDR3 sequence reads: CASSGMNEQFF. CDR3 DNA: TGTGCCAGCAGTGGAATGAATGAGCAGTTCTTC.